Each of the 30 T cell receptor beta chains below was sequenced from the same sample in a study of T cells in Graves' hyperthyroidism and ophthalmopathy. Amplification of TCR beta CDR3 regions was performed using RNA transcripts as template. The TCR CDR3 was amplified in a first-round RT-PCR using the HTBI primer set. MiXCR, applied by TCRdb to the multiplex PCR reads, yields one record per CDR3 protein. The table lists roughly 570,000 distinct CDR3 sequences, approximately 15% of them singletons. Sequencing was carried out using blood. These receptors were taken from a woman aged 25-40 years with Graves' hyperthyroidism.

On this clonotype: It may be a read error: a sequence one base away is much more abundant. The V and J genes are TRBV10-3 and TRBJ1-1, with D tentatively TRBD1 (5 bases). The CDR3 runs to 14 residues. The germline V gene encodes CDR1 ENHRY and CDR2 SYGVKD. As DNA, the CDR3 is TGTGCCATCAGTGCTGAGGGGTGGAACACTGAAGCTCTCTTT. It yields the protein CAISAEGWNTEALF.

This clonotype showed up many times. The rearrangement links TRBV2 to TRBJ2-7, with 9 bases that match TRBD2. Trimming removed 8 bases from V and 7 bases from J; junction bases left unmatched: 9. In germline, CDR1 is SNHLY, CDR2 FYNNEI. CDR3 length: 13 residues. The CDR3 bases are TGTGCCAGCTGGCGGGAGGGCTTAGGGGAGCAGTACTTC. It encodes CASWREGLGEQYF. Drawing the rest from reference TRBV2 and TRBJ2-7, the complete variable domain is EPEVTQTPSHQVTQMGQEVILRCVPISNHLYFYWYRQILGQKVEFLVSFYNNEISEKSEIFDDQFSVERPDGSNFTLKIRSTKLEDSAMYFCASWREGLGEQYFGPGTRLTVT.

The chain carries TRBV6-9 and TRBJ1-2; weak D call: TRBD1 (6 bases). This CDR3 is built from 15 residues. Germline assignment: CDR1 MNHGY and CDR2 SVAAGI. V was clipped by 1 base and J by 8 bases, with 17 bases between them. The chain's CDR3 is CASSYLDSRAWGYTF. The CDR3 DNA is TGTGCCAGCAGTTATTTGGACAGCCGAGCTTGGGGCTACACCTTC.

This rearrangement joins TRBV3-1 to TRBJ2-2; D unresolved. The CDR3 loop spans 15 amino acids. The germline gives CDR1 LGHDT, CDR2 YNNKEL (reference sequence). V lost 1 base, J lost 6 bases, and 12 bases lay in between. The CDR3 region has the DNA TGTGCCAGCAGCCAAGTTGGAGTAGGGTCCGGGGAGCTGTTTTTT. Translating gives CASSQVGVGSGELFF.

In this sample, this clonotype turned up a few times. The V call is TRBV7-3, the J call TRBJ2-2; 7 bases align to TRBD2. Germline assignment: CDR1 SGHTA and CDR2 FQGTGA. CDR3 size: 14 residues. The trim removed 1 base at V and 4 bases at J, leaving 0 bases unmatched. CDR3 DNA: TGTGCCAGCAGCTTAAGGGAGGGCACCGGGGAGCTGTTTTTT. This translates into CASSLREGTGELFF.

This clonotype showed up many times. The chain combines TRBV20-1 with TRBJ2-3; 7 bases agree with TRBD2. J was trimmed by 2 bases and V by 6 bases; bases with no gene match: 8. The length of the CDR3 is 14 residues. The germline V gene has CDR1 DFQATT and CDR2 SNEGSKA (reference sequence). This CDR3 reads CSARIAGLTDTQYF. As DNA, the CDR3 is TGCAGTGCCAGGATAGCGGGTCTCACAGATACGCAGTATTTT.

Only a few counts were recorded for this clonotype. Just one base apart from a much larger clone, this may be a read error. This chain links TRBV20-1 with TRBJ2-1, with 8 bases aligning to TRBD2. The germline V gene has CDR1 DFQATT and CDR2 SNEGSKA (reference sequence). CDR3 length: 14 residues. CDR3 residues: CSARDAGGGNEQLF. The CDR3 DNA reads as TGCAGTGCTAGAGATGCGGGAGGAGGCAATGAGCAGCTCTTC.

This clonotype was recorded at least ten times. The CDR3 DNA sequence: TGTGCCAGCAGCCCAACTAGCGGGAGTTACACCGGGGAGCTGTTTTTT. Translating it yields CASSPTSGSYTGELFF. The chain employs TRBV5-5 and TRBJ2-2, with 11 positions matching TRBD2. The germline CDR1 and CDR2 sequences are SGHKS and YYEKEE (reference sequence). Trimming removed 4 bases from V and 3 bases from J; junction bases left unmatched: 5. The CDR3 length is 16 residues.

This sequence joins TRBV7-6 and TRBJ2-7; D might be TRBD2 (6 bases). Germline V gene data show CDR1 as SGHVS and CDR2 as FNYEAQ. Trimming removed 1 base from V and 6 bases from J, with 13 bases in between. This CDR3 region has 14 residues. Here the CDR3 reads CASSLDSGLGEQYF. Written as DNA, the CDR3 is TGTGCCAGCAGCTTAGATAGCGGATTAGGCGAGCAGTACTTC.

Ten or more counts support this clonotype. The CDR3 nucleotides read TGCAGCGTTGATGGGGTAGGGGGGCAAGAGACCCAGTACTTC. Encoded protein: CSVDGVGGQETQYF. The chain combines TRBV29-1 with TRBJ2-5; possibly TRBD1 or TRBD2 for D (6 bases each). The length of the CDR3 is 14 residues. Germline values: CDR1 SQVTM, CDR2 ANQGSEA. V gave up 3 bases and J gave up 2 bases, with 13 bases separating them. Looking up the rest from reference TRBV29-1 and TRBJ2-5 gives the full variable domain: SAVISQKPSRDICQRGTSLTIQCQVDSQVTMMFWYRQQPGQSLTLIATANQGSEATYESGFVIDKFPISRPNLTFSTLTVSNMSPEDSSIYLCSVDGVGGQETQYFGPGTRLLVL.

The sample holds many counts of this clonotype. CDR3 sequence (DNA): TGTGCCAGCAGCTTGCCCAAGGCGGGCTGGAACAATGAGCAGTTCTTC. Its translation is CASSLPKAGWNNEQFF. The genes are TRBV13 and TRBJ2-1, with D perhaps matching TRBD2 (5 bases). Germline-derived CDR1 and CDR2 are PRHDT and FYEKMQ (reference sequence). V was shortened by 3 bases and J by 5 bases, with 17 bases between the two germline ends. There are 16 residues in the CDR3. Combining the CDR3 with reference TRBV13 and TRBJ2-1 gives the whole variable domain AAGVIQSPRHLIKEKRETATLKCYPIPRHDTVYWYQQGPGQDPQFLISFYEKMQSDKGSIPDRFSAQQFSDYHSELNMSSLELGDSALYFCASSLPKAGWNNEQFFGPGTRLTVL.

The chain carries TRBV19 and TRBJ2-2; D not certain. V was cut by 10 bases and J by 9 bases, with 9 bases left in between. CDR1 and CDR2 (germline): LNHDA, SQIVND (reference sequence). There are 10 residues in the CDR3. DNA for the CDR3: TGTGCCAATAATCCCCGGGAGCTGTTTTTT. Translation gives CANNPRELFF.

This clonotype was recorded a few times. The V gene is TRBV29-1, the J gene TRBJ2-7; 9 bases are a match to TRBD1. V was clipped by 5 bases and J by 5 bases; unmatched bases: 10. CDR1 and CDR2 (germline): SQVTM, ANQGSEA. The CDR3 totals 14 residues. Here the CDR3 reads CSVLTGQGFHEQYF. For the CDR3, the DNA is TGCAGCGTTTTGACTGGACAGGGGTTCCACGAGCAGTACTTC.

This clonotype is medium-sized. V usage is TRBV28 and J usage is TRBJ2-7, with a weak D call TRBD1 (5 bases). The germline V gene encodes CDR1 MDHEN and CDR2 SYDVKM. V gave up 3 bases and J gave up 3 bases, with 12 bases separating them. The CDR3 consists of 14 residues. CDR3 DNA sequence: TGTGCCAGCAGTTTTATGGACATATACTACGAGCAGTACTTC. This encodes CASSFMDIYYEQYF.

This clonotype came up a few times. The chain recombines TRBV4-3 with TRBJ2-1, with TRBD2 identical over 13 bases. This CDR3 spans 21 amino acids. Germline V CDR1 and CDR2: LGHNA, YSLEER. Germline trimming cut 2 bases from V and 6 bases from J; bases unmatched to any gene: 19. In nucleotides, the CDR3 is TGCGCCAGCAGCCAATTTATAAGGACTAGCGGGAGTACCGCTCGGGCCAATGAGCAGTTCTTC. Translated, it gives CASSQFIRTSGSTARANEQFF.

This clonotype showed up many times. This rearrangement joins TRBV6-1 to TRBJ2-3, with D unclear. The CDR3 is 15 residues long. Trimming stripped 6 bases from V and 1 base from J, with 14 bases between. Germline CDR1 is MNHNS and CDR2 is SASEGT. CDR3 DNA: TGTGCCAGCAGGGACCCGTTGCATGGCACAGATACGCAGTATTTT. This codes for CASRDPLHGTDTQYF.

The V call is TRBV9, the J call TRBJ2-1, with 7 bases identical to TRBD1. CDR1 and CDR2 from the germline V gene are SGDLS and YYNGEE. The V and J ends lost 0 bases and 0 bases, in that order; junction bases with no gene match: 6. The CDR3 runs to 17 residues. The CDR3 coding sequence is TGTGCCAGCAGCGTAGCGGGGTCAGGGGGCTCCTACAATGAGCAGTTCTTC. Translation: CASSVAGSGGSYNEQFF. Looking up the rest from reference TRBV9 and TRBJ2-1 gives the full variable domain: DSGVTQTPKHLITATGQRVTLRCSPRSGDLSVYWYQQSLDQGLQFLIQYYNGEERAKGNILERFSAQQFPDLHSELNLSSLELGDSALYFCASSVAGSGGSYNEQFFGPGTRLTVL.

With regard to this clonotype: It may be a read error: a sequence one base away is much more abundant. The chain links TRBV7-2 to TRBJ2-1; D not resolved. Germline loops: CDR1 SGHTA, CDR2 FQGNSA. The length of the CDR3 is 12 residues. CDR3 sequence: CASSISGYEQLF. The CDR3 DNA sequence: TGTGCCAGCAGCATAAGTGGGTATGAGCAGCTCTTC.

This clonotype has just a few counts. The V gene is TRBV19, the J gene TRBJ2-3; 11 bases map to TRBD2. This CDR3 comprises 16 residues. Germline trimming cut 3 bases from V and 4 bases from J; bases unmatched to any gene: 6. Per the germline V gene, CDR1 is LNHDA and CDR2 is SQIVND (reference sequence). CDR3 amino acids: CASSMQTSGSSDTQYF. The CDR3 DNA reads as TGTGCCAGTAGTATGCAAACTAGCGGGAGCTCAGATACGCAGTATTTT.

This clonotype was seen ten or more times. The rearrangement uses TRBV30 and TRBJ2-1; the D is unclear. V lost 5 bases and J 3 bases, leaving 11 bases between the germline ends. From germline, CDR1 is GTSNPN and CDR2 SVGIG (reference sequence). CDR3 size: 13 residues. Here the CDR3 DNA reads TGTGCCTGGGCCGTCACTGGCTACAATGAGCAGTTCTTC. The encoded protein is CAWAVTGYNEQFF.

Notes on this clonotype: This may arise from a read error, as a much more abundant clone is one base away. The V and J genes are TRBV20-1 and TRBJ2-3; TRBD2 is a possible D gene (5 bases). CDR3 length: 13 amino acids. V was trimmed by 0 bases and J by 2 bases, leaving 6 bases between them. Germline V gene lookup returns CDR1 DFQATT and CDR2 SNEGSKA (reference sequence). The chain's CDR3 is CSARDGNTDTQYF. DNA for the CDR3: TGCAGTGCTAGAGACGGGAACACAGATACGCAGTATTTT.

This clonotype was counted between two and nine times. V usage is TRBV6-1 and J usage is TRBJ2-1, with 7 bases aligning to TRBD2. Germline values: CDR1 MNHNS, CDR2 SASEGT. This CDR3 has 15 amino acids. V gave up 5 bases and J gave up 1 base; unmatched junction bases: 5. In DNA form, the CDR3 reads TGTGCCAGCAGTTGGCTAGCGGAATCCTACAATGAGCAGTTCTTC. Translation gives CASSWLAESYNEQFF.

This sequence joins TRBV6-1 and TRBJ2-7; 12 nucleotides agree with TRBD2. Germline V gene sequence: CDR1 MNHNS, CDR2 SASEGT. The CDR3 contains 14 residues. J was trimmed by 4 bases and V by 7 bases; bases with no gene match: 5. The chain's CDR3 is CASTTSGRFYEQYF. The DNA of the CDR3 is TGTGCCAGCACCACTAGCGGGAGGTTTTACGAGCAGTACTTC.

This clonotype was counted ten times or more. The gene calls are TRBV20-1 and TRBJ1-1; TRBD1 matches 7 bases. V gave up 1 base and J gave up 4 bases; unmatched junction bases: 27. The CDR3 has 21 amino acids. The germline V gene encodes CDR1 DFQATT and CDR2 SNEGSKA (reference sequence). As DNA, the CDR3 is TGCAGTGCTAGAGCAATGGGAGGGGATATTGACAGGGCGCGCAGTGGCACTGAAGCTTTCTTT. Translating it yields CSARAMGGDIDRARSGTEAFF.

This clonotype appeared many times. The chain has TRBV20-1 and TRBJ2-3, with TRBD2 matching 12 bases. The germline gives CDR1 DFQATT, CDR2 SNEGSKA (reference sequence). V trimming: 3 bases; J trimming: 3 bases; junction bases outside the gene matches: 4. There are 15 residues in the CDR3. CDR3 protein: CSASLAGGPTDTQYF. CDR3 nucleotides: TGCAGTGCTAGTCTAGCGGGAGGGCCGACAGATACGCAGTATTTT.

This clonotype was detected ten times or more. The chain uses TRBV28 and TRBJ1-4; D is uncertain. Germline CDR1 is MDHEN and CDR2 is SYDVKM. There are 14 residues in the CDR3. V was pared by 4 bases and J by 8 bases, with 14 bases between. The CDR3 DNA follows: TGTGCCAGCAGTTCTTGGGGAGGGTCAGAAAAACTGTTTTTT. Translated: CASSSWGGSEKLFF.

This clonotype was observed many times. The chain uses TRBV12-3 or TRBV12-4 and TRBJ2-2, with D tentatively TRBD1 or TRBD2 (5 bases each). V lost 4 bases and J 6 bases, leaving 15 bases between the germline ends. This CDR3 is built from 15 residues. CDR3 sequence: CASSYGAAGAGELFF. CDR3 bases: TGTGCCAGCAGTTACGGGGCCGCCGGGGCCGGGGAGCTGTTTTTT.

This clonotype was found many times. The CDR3 DNA is TGTGCCAGCTCACCATCTCGCGCTAGCTCCTACGAGCAGTACTTC. Its protein product is CASSPSRASSYEQYF. The chain carries TRBV18 and TRBJ2-7; unclear D gene. V gave up 2 bases and J gave up 0 bases, with 11 bases separating them. The germline V gene has CDR1 KGHSH and CDR2 LQKENI. CDR3 length equals 15 residues.

This chain links TRBV15 with TRBJ1-4, with D possibly TRBD1 on 6 matching bases. The CDR3 contains 14 residues. Germline V lookup: CDR1 LNHNV, CDR2 YYDKDF (reference sequence). The V end was cut by 0 bases, the J end by 10 bases, with 12 bases between. CDR3 coding DNA: TGTGCCACCAGCAGAGACAGGGGCTTGGTAAAACTGTTTTTT. Amino acid sequence: CATSRDRGLVKLFF.

At least ten counts were recorded for this clonotype. The chain uses TRBV20-1 and TRBJ2-1; 9 bases agree with TRBD2. Germline V gives CDR1 DFQATT, CDR2 SNEGSKA (reference sequence). The CDR3 consists of 17 residues. After removal of 3 bases from V and 0 bases from J, the junction contained 9 bases not matched to a gene. Here the CDR3 DNA reads TGCAGTGCTAGCCTTCGGACTAGCGACTTCTCCTACAATGAGCAGTTCTTC. This sequence encodes CSASLRTSDFSYNEQFF.